This TCR beta chain is drawn from a study of T cells in Graves' hyperthyroidism and ophthalmopathy. The CDR3 regions of TCR beta were amplified from RNA transcripts. HTBI primers drove first-round RT-PCR of the TCR CDR3. Each CDR3 protein is one row after TCRdb ran MiXCR on the multiplex PCR reads. The top ten hold 25% to 30% of the sample, which has 350,000 to 450,000 distinct CDR3 sequences, roughly an eighth seen once. The CDR3 consists of 16 residues. Unmatched junction bases numbered 5, after V lost 4 bases and J lost 0 bases. CDR1 is KGHDR and CDR2 is SFDVKD in the germline V gene. General study results and limits: Most thyroid-expanded clonotypes above 0.001 were also found in blood.

This clonotype was seen many times. No antigen is known for it. This sequence joins TRBV24-1 and TRBJ2-1; the match to TRBD2 covers 7 bases. The receptor was derived from a man aged 50-59 years with Graves' ophthalmopathy. Source material: blood. CDR3 nucleotide sequence: TGTGCCACCAGTGACTCAACTAGCGTCTCCTACAATGAGCAGTTCTTC. As protein: CATSDSTSVSYNEQFF.